Shown below are 31 T cell receptor beta chains from a single sample sequenced in a study of control samples from healthy donors and cancer patients. TCRdb keeps only in-frame clones here, not all; method: immunoSEQ multiplex PCR. This repertoire shows approximately 100,000 clones, about nine tenths found once; its top ten account for less than 4.5%. The sample was blood. All receptors derive from a woman under 30 in good health.

This clone was found once. This specimen includes other DNA sequences encoding the same CDR3. The chain joins TRBV7-3 to TRBJ2-2, with D unclear. The germline gives CDR1 SGHTA, CDR2 FQGTGA. The CDR3 covers 13 residues. Deletions cut 0 bases from V and 6 bases from J, with 5 bases between. The CDR3 nucleotides are TGTGCCAGCAGCTTAACGAGAGCCGGGGAGCTGTTTTTT. Translated, it gives CASSLTRAGELFF.

This clone was detected only a few times. DNA of the CDR3: TGTGCCAGCAGGGAACAGGGGCAGAGAAACACCATATATTTT. Translating it yields CASREQGQRNTIYF. V gene TRBV5-6 combines with J gene TRBJ1-3, with TRBD1 identical over 7 bases. CDR1 SGHDT and CDR2 YYEEEE come from the germline V gene. The junction had 7 bases not matched to a gene; V was cut back by 5 bases and J by 5 bases. The CDR3 runs to 14 residues.

The chain uses TRBV3-1 (or the pseudogene TRBV3-2) and TRBJ2-5; 12 bases match TRBD2. V lost 0 bases and J lost 2; bases outside the gene matches: 1. The germline gives CDR1 LGHDT, CDR2 YNNKEL (reference sequence). The CDR3 contains 16 residues. In nucleotides, the CDR3 is TGTGCCAGCAGCCAAGACGGGACTAGCGGGCAAGAGACCCAGTACTTC. Residues: CASSQDGTSGQETQYF.

This clone appeared once. Other DNA sequences in the sample encode the same CDR3. J is TRBJ1-2 and V is TRBV5-1; D possibly corresponds to TRBD1 (5 bases). The V end lost 6 bases, the J end lost 3 bases, and 12 bases lay between the germline ends. The CDR3 sequence is 13 residues long. The V gene's germline CDR1 is SGHRS and CDR2 YFSETQ. The CDR3 loop reads CASTPGGDYGYTF. The CDR3 DNA sequence: TGCGCCAGCACCCCGGGGGGGGACTATGGCTACACCTTC.

This sequence joins TRBV15 and TRBJ2-7; D not resolved. In germline, CDR1 is LNHNV, CDR2 YYDKDF (reference sequence). Trimming stripped 1 base from V and 5 bases from J, with 6 bases between. This CDR3 has 12 amino acids. The CDR3 reads CATSRAGDEQYF. CDR3 coding DNA: TGTGCCACCAGCAGAGCCGGAGACGAGCAGTACTTC.

This chain connects TRBV19 to TRBJ2-1, with 9 bases that match TRBD1. After removal of 4 bases from V and 4 bases from J, the junction contained 2 bases not matched to a gene. The CDR3 spans 14 residues. Germline V gene lookup returns CDR1 LNHDA and CDR2 SQIVND (reference sequence). The DNA of the CDR3 is TGTGCCAGTAGTACGGGACAGGGTTACAATGAGCAGTTCTTC. This codes for CASSTGQGYNEQFF.

The chain joins TRBV20-1 to TRBJ2-1; TRBD1 agrees at 9 bases. The CDR3 totals 15 residues. Germline CDR1 is DFQATT and CDR2 is SNEGSKA (reference sequence). V dropped 4 bases and J dropped 8; count of bases not matched to a gene: 12. The CDR3 bases are TGCAGTGCTACTGACCGGGACAGGGTTGCGGATGAGCAGTTCTTC. This translates into CSATDRDRVADEQFF.

This chain joins TRBV10-2 and TRBJ2-7; D gene uncertain. The germline V gene has CDR1 WSHSY and CDR2 SAAADI. The CDR3 consists of 13 residues. The V end lost 3 bases, the J end lost 5 bases, and 11 bases lay between the germline ends. The CDR3 DNA is TGCGCCAGCAGTGACATTGGTCCCCACGAGCAGTACTTC. Amino acids: CASSDIGPHEQYF.

The genes are TRBV27 and TRBJ2-7; D may correspond to TRBD1 or TRBD2 (6 bases each). CDR1 and CDR2 (germline): MNHEY, SMNVEV (reference sequence). Trimming pared 3 bases from V and 1 base from J, leaving 13 bases between. The CDR3 covers 15 residues. Here the CDR3 reads CASSFMPGASYEQYF. For the CDR3, the DNA is TGTGCCAGCAGTTTTATGCCGGGGGCATCCTACGAGCAGTACTTC.

The chain is built from TRBV21-1 and TRBJ2-7; the table's TRBD1 call for D was not verified on the DNA. TRBV21-1 constitutes a pseudogene. This CDR3 spans 17 amino acids. The CDR3, as DNA: TGTGCCAGCAGCAAAGTATCCCCAGGACAAGAATCCTACGAGCAGTACTTC. Translation gives CASSKVSPGQESYEQYF.

The V gene is TRBV4-1, the J gene TRBJ2-1; 7 bases line up with TRBD1. The CDR3 has 15 residues. J lost 5 bases, V lost 6 bases, and 10 bases had no gene match. Germline-derived CDR1 and CDR2 are MGHRA and YSYEKL. DNA of the CDR3: TGCGCCAGCAGACCCGGGACAGAGGTCCACAATGAGCAGTTCTTC. This codes for CASRPGTEVHNEQFF.

This chain uses TRBV7-2 with TRBJ2-7, with 9 bases lining up with TRBD2. The J segment lost 2 bases and the V segment lost 0 bases, leaving 2 bases of the junction unmatched. The germline V gene has CDR1 SGHTA and CDR2 FQGNSA. The CDR3 runs to 15 residues. The CDR3 region has the DNA TGTGCCAGCAGCTTAGCCGCGGGGGGGCCCTACGAGCAGTACTTC. It yields the protein CASSLAAGGPYEQYF.

The gene calls are TRBV19 and TRBJ2-7; TRBD1 matches at 8 bases. Germline assignment: CDR1 LNHDA and CDR2 SQIVND (reference sequence). The CDR3 is 15 residues long. V gave up 10 bases and J gave up 2 bases; unmatched junction bases: 13. CDR3 sequence: CATQSGAGGTYEQYF. CDR3 sequence (DNA): TGTGCCACCCAGTCGGGGGCAGGGGGCACCTACGAGCAGTACTTC.

V gene TRBV12-3 or TRBV12-4 combines with J gene TRBJ1-2, with 8 bases fitting TRBD1. The length of the CDR3 is 13 residues. V trimming: 7 bases; J trimming: 7 bases; junction bases outside the gene matches: 8. CDR3 sequence reads: CASTNQGAGGYTF. The CDR3 nucleotides are TGTGCCAGCACCAATCAGGGGGCGGGTGGCTACACCTTC.

The chain recombines TRBV9 with TRBJ2-2; 8 positions match TRBD2. CDR3 length: 14 amino acids. Germline CDR1 SGDLS, CDR2 YYNGEE. With V trimmed by 0 bases and J by 7 bases, 2 bases remained unmatched. CDR3 sequence (DNA): TGTGCCAGCAGCGTAGGCGGGGGGAACGGGGAGCTGTTTTTT. Its protein product is CASSVGGGNGELFF.

This clone was recorded once. The chain links TRBV4-1 to TRBJ1-5; D not resolved. The CDR3 extends over 14 amino acids. In germline, CDR1 is MGHRA, CDR2 YSYEKL. V lost 1 base and J lost 4, with 8 bases in between. The CDR3 sequence: CASSQGAGNQPQHF. The DNA for the CDR3 is TGCGCCAGCAGCCAAGGGGCAGGTAATCAGCCCCAGCATTTT.

The V and J genes are TRBV6-4 and TRBJ2-1; D is ambiguous. This CDR3 has 14 amino acids. Germline CDR1 reads MRHNA; CDR2 reads SNTAGT. Trimming took 4 bases from V and 10 from J, leaving 17 bases between them. The CDR3 DNA follows: TGTGCCAGCAGTGTCACGGCTCCGGGTCGGGAGCAGTTCTTC. Translating gives CASSVTAPGREQFF.

DNA of the CDR3: TGTGCCAGCAGCTTAGTATCTTCTGACGCACCTTATGGCTACACCTTC. Translation: CASSLVSSDAPYGYTF. V gene TRBV11-2 combines with J gene TRBJ1-2; D is ambiguous. CDR1 is SGHAT and CDR2 is FQNNGV in the germline V gene. V was trimmed by 1 base and J by 5 bases, leaving 17 bases between them. This CDR3 has 16 amino acids. Drawing the rest from reference TRBV11-2 and TRBJ1-2, the complete variable domain is EAGVAQSPRYKIIEKRQSVAFWCNPISGHATLYWYQQILGQGPKLLIQFQNNGVVDDSQLPKDRFSAERLKGVDSTLKIQPAKLEDSAVYLCASSLVSSDAPYGYTFGSGTRLTVV.

The CDR3 DNA sequence: TGTGCCACCAGTGATCGTGACACTCGAACGGCCGGGGAGCTGTTTTTT. It yields the protein CATSDRDTRTAGELFF. The genes are TRBV24-1 and TRBJ2-2; D gene uncertain. Germline V gives CDR1 KGHDR, CDR2 SFDVKD. This CDR3 contains 16 residues. The V end lost 3 bases, the J end lost 6 bases, and 16 bases lay between the germline ends.

A few counts support this clone. Here the CDR3 reads CASSDSRGGPDTQYF. CDR3 nucleotide sequence: TGTGCCAGCAGTGACTCGCGGGGGGGCCCAGATACGCAGTATTTT. The chain recombines TRBV6-4 with TRBJ2-3; 9 positions agree with TRBD2. Germline values: CDR1 MRHNA, CDR2 SNTAGT. This CDR3 is 15 amino acids long. Unmatched junction bases numbered 2, after V lost 0 bases and J lost 4 bases.

The chain uses TRBV6-5 and TRBJ2-1; a possible D gene is TRBD1 (6 bases). Per germline, CDR1 MNHEY and CDR2 SVGAGI. This CDR3 is 15 amino acids long. V lost 7 bases and J 1 base, leaving 14 bases between the germline ends. CDR3 amino acids: CASTRDTGSYNEQFF. Here the CDR3 DNA reads TGTGCCAGCACCCGGGACACCGGTTCCTACAATGAGCAGTTCTTC.

The chain joins TRBV7-9 to TRBJ1-4, with 8 nucleotides matching TRBD1. The CDR3 is 15 amino acids. The ends lost 6 bases at V and 6 bases at J; junction bases unmatched: 9. CDR1 SEHNR and CDR2 FQNEAQ come from the germline V gene (reference sequence). This CDR3 is CASRNETGVHEKLFF. CDR3 nucleotide sequence: TGTGCCAGCAGGAACGAGACAGGGGTTCATGAAAAACTGTTTTTT. Drawing the rest from reference TRBV7-9 and TRBJ1-4, the complete variable domain is DTGVSQNPRHKITKRGQNVTFRCDPISEHNRLYWYRQTLGQGPEFLTYFQNEAQLEKSRLLSDRFSAERPKGSFSTLEIQRTEQGDSAMYLCASRNETGVHEKLFFGSGTQLSVL.

The gene calls are TRBV18 and TRBJ1-5, with unresolved D. The CDR3 has 16 amino acids. Germline assignment: CDR1 KGHSH and CDR2 LQKENI. V was shortened by 1 base and J by 0 bases, with 10 bases between the two germline ends. The DNA for the CDR3 is TGTGCCAGCTCACCACAAGTGTCCGGTAGCAATCAGCCCCAGCATTTT. Protein: CASSPQVSGSNQPQHF.

The genes are TRBV5-1 and TRBJ2-5; 12 nucleotides match TRBD2. The V segment lost 5 bases and the J segment 1 base; nucleotides outside the gene matches: 3. Germline V gene data show CDR1 as SGHRS and CDR2 as YFSETQ. CDR3 size: 15 residues. CDR3 DNA: TGCGCCAGCAGATGGACTAGCGGGACCCAAGAGACCCAGTACTTC. Its protein product is CASRWTSGTQETQYF. Looking up the rest from reference TRBV5-1 and TRBJ2-5 gives the full variable domain: KAGVTQTPRYLIKTRGQQVTLSCSPISGHRSVSWYQQTPGQGLQFLFEYFSETQRNKGNFPGRFSGRQFSNSRSEMNVSTLELGDSALYLCASRWTSGTQETQYFGPGTRLLVL.

This chain links TRBV25-1 with TRBJ1-6, with D hard to call. This CDR3 is built from 17 residues. Trimming stripped 4 bases from V and 9 bases from J, with 22 bases between. Germline CDR1 is MGHDK and CDR2 is SYGVNS. The CDR3 DNA follows: TGTGCCAGCAGTGGTACAAAGGAAGAGGGAGGTATTTCACCCCTCCACTTT. Its translation is CASSGTKEEGGISPLHF.

This chain uses TRBV6-5 with TRBJ1-1; 8 bases agree with TRBD1. This CDR3 spans 14 amino acids. V was clipped by 7 bases and J by 3 bases; unmatched bases: 7. The germline CDR1 and CDR2 sequences are MNHEY and SVGAGI. The CDR3 region has the DNA TGTGCCAGCACTCTGGACAGGGCTGACACTGAAGCTTTCTTT. Translated, it gives CASTLDRADTEAFF.

This chain connects TRBV3-1 (or the pseudogene TRBV3-2) to TRBJ2-1, with D unresolved. The germline V gene encodes CDR1 LGHDT and CDR2 YNNKEL (reference sequence). The CDR3 is 13 amino acids. Trimming took off 0 bases at V and 7 bases at J, with 7 bases between the two ends. The CDR3 reads CASSQEVRNEQFF. CDR3 sequence (DNA): TGTGCCAGCAGCCAAGAAGTCAGGAATGAGCAGTTCTTC.

The chain is built from TRBV20-1 and TRBJ1-1; unclear D gene. V was pared by 4 bases and J by 6 bases, with 9 bases between. The CDR3 sequence is 11 residues long. Germline lookup yields CDR1 DFQATT and CDR2 SNEGSKA (reference sequence). CDR3 sequence (DNA): TGCAGTGCTAATCCCCGGCCTGAAGCTTTCTTT. This sequence encodes CSANPRPEAFF.

This clone occurred once. V is TRBV5-1 and J is TRBJ1-1; D is possibly TRBD1 (6 bases). CDR3 length equals 17 residues. Trimming left V 1 base short and J 0 bases short, with 16 bases between. Germline V CDR1 and CDR2: SGHRS, YFSETQ. Here the CDR3 DNA reads TGCGCCAGCAGCTTGTCCTGGGGGAGGGACATGAACACTGAAGCTTTCTTT. The encoded protein is CASSLSWGRDMNTEAFF.

The chain joins TRBV9 to TRBJ2-1; 9 bases align to TRBD2. CDR1 SGDLS and CDR2 YYNGEE come from the germline V gene. The CDR3 sequence is 16 residues long. V lost 0 bases and J lost 5; bases outside the gene matches: 6. CDR3: CASSVARLADNNEQFF. The CDR3 coding sequence is TGTGCCAGCAGCGTAGCCAGACTAGCGGACAACAATGAGCAGTTCTTC.

The chain has TRBV6-5 and TRBJ1-6; the D gene is possibly TRBD1 (5 bases). The V and J ends lost 5 bases and 8 bases respectively, with 16 bases between them. The CDR3 is made up of 15 amino acids. Germline V gene lookup returns CDR1 MNHEY and CDR2 SVGAGI. As DNA, the CDR3 is TGTGCCAGCAGTCGCTCGCCGGGACCTTATTCACCCCTCCACTTT. Its protein product is CASSRSPGPYSPLHF.